Following are 24 T cell receptor beta chains from one sample sequenced in a study of cytomegalovirus exposure and HLA in healthy donors. The PCR contained 60 Vbeta and 13 Jbeta primers. Assay used: immunoSEQ multiplex PCR; TCRdb lists only in-frame clones, some missing. Altogether 150,000 to 200,000 clones are present, around 79% being singletons, with the ten largest covering 0.35% to 0.5%. The sequenced material came from PBMCs. The receptors originated from a male donor in good health and CMV-seropositive.

This rearrangement joins TRBV30 to TRBJ1-2; D remains ambiguous. CDR3 length: 12 amino acids. Germline V lookup: CDR1 GTSNPN, CDR2 SVGIG (reference sequence). V was clipped by 1 base and J by 5 bases, with 8 bases between them. CDR3 region: CAWSAQQYGYTF. The CDR3 nucleotides read TGTGCCTGGAGTGCCCAACAGTATGGCTACACCTTC.

The V gene is TRBV6-1, the J gene TRBJ2-7, with a tentative D call TRBD1 (6 bases). The CDR3 spans 15 residues. Trimming removed 1 base from V and 4 bases from J, with 14 bases in between. Germline CDR1 and CDR2: MNHNS and SASEGT. The CDR3 loop is CASSEVWDTQYEQYF. Written as DNA, the CDR3 is TGTGCCAGCAGTGAAGTCTGGGACACCCAGTACGAGCAGTACTTC.

V and J are TRBV6-6 and TRBJ1-1; no clear D. V was pared by 2 bases and J by 1 base, with 8 bases between. Germline V CDR1 and CDR2: MNHNY, SVGAGI (reference sequence). The CDR3 covers 14 residues. The CDR3 here is CASSYGAANTEAFF. For the CDR3, the DNA is TGTGCCAGCAGTTACGGCGCGGCGAACACTGAAGCTTTCTTT.

The chain links TRBV19 to TRBJ2-3; TRBD1 matches 9 bases. The germline V gene has CDR1 LNHDA and CDR2 SQIVND (reference sequence). The J segment lost 2 bases and the V segment lost 5 bases, leaving 5 bases of the junction unmatched. CDR3 size: 15 residues. The CDR3 nucleotides are TGTGCCAGTAGTGTCCGGGACAGGGTCACAGATACGCAGTATTTT. Protein sequence: CASSVRDRVTDTQYF.

The chain combines TRBV19 with TRBJ2-3; D call uncertain. This CDR3 comprises 14 residues. Trimming stripped 3 bases from V and 8 bases from J, with 15 bases between. Germline-derived CDR1 and CDR2 are LNHDA and SQIVND (reference sequence). In DNA form, the CDR3 reads TGTGCCAGTAGTATCACCCCACAGTTTGGTACGCAGTATTTT. Its protein product is CASSITPQFGTQYF.

The chain couples TRBV29-1 to TRBJ1-2; the D gene is possibly TRBD1 (5 bases). Germline V gives CDR1 SQVTM, CDR2 ANQGSEA. CDR3 size: 14 residues. The ends were cut back, 8 bases at V and 4 bases at J, with 20 bases in the middle. The CDR3 DNA sequence: TGCAGCATCTGGGAGGCGGGGCAGGCCTATGGCTACACCTTC. Protein: CSIWEAGQAYGYTF.

V gene TRBV5-1 combines with J gene TRBJ2-3, with 7 bases aligning to TRBD1. V was pared by 4 bases and J by 2 bases, with 7 bases of the junction left unmatched. Germline V gene data show CDR1 as SGHRS and CDR2 as YFSETQ. CDR3 size: 15 residues. Here the CDR3 DNA reads TGCGCCAGCAGCACCGGACAGGCCTACACAGATACGCAGTATTTT. Its protein product is CASSTGQAYTDTQYF.

The genes are TRBV7-8 and TRBJ2-4; the D gene is possibly TRBD2 (5 bases). The germline V gene encodes CDR1 SGHVS and CDR2 FQNEAQ. This CDR3 region has 15 residues. Trimming took 4 bases from V and 0 from J, leaving 10 bases between them. CDR3 sequence: CASSSGGSAKNIQYF. CDR3 nucleotides: TGTGCCAGCAGCTCCGGCGGGTCAGCCAAAAACATTCAGTACTTC.

This rearrangement joins TRBV28 to TRBJ1-2; no definite D call. Germline V gives CDR1 MDHEN, CDR2 SYDVKM. This CDR3 spans 15 amino acids. Trimming stripped 5 bases from V and 5 bases from J, with 18 bases between. The CDR3 region is CASSPLRELPYGYTF. The DNA of the CDR3 is TGTGCCAGCAGTCCCCTTAGGGAGCTCCCGTATGGCTACACCTTC.

This chain links TRBV6-5 with TRBJ2-7; 8 bases are shared with TRBD1. Germline V CDR1 and CDR2: MNHEY, SVGAGI. The CDR3 covers 15 residues. J lost 6 bases, V lost 8 bases, and 15 bases had no gene match. The CDR3 loop reads CASLGGAGGRVEQYF. In nucleotides, the CDR3 is TGTGCCAGCCTCGGCGGGGCAGGGGGCCGGGTCGAGCAGTACTTC.

Comments on this clone: Other DNA sequences in this sample translate to the same CDR3. The chain recombines TRBV6-6 with TRBJ1-5, with 7 nucleotides matching TRBD1. The trim removed 2 bases at V and 7 bases at J, leaving 5 bases unmatched. The CDR3 loop spans 14 amino acids. Germline V gene data show CDR1 as MNHNY and CDR2 as SVGAGI (reference sequence). As DNA, the CDR3 is TGTGCCAGCAGTTACGGAGGGGGCTACCAGCCCCAGCATTTT. Protein: CASSYGGGYQPQHF.

The chain recombines TRBV5-1 with TRBJ1-2; TRBD1 is a possible D gene (5 bases). V was clipped by 0 bases and J by 0 bases, with 9 bases between them. Germline CDR1 is SGHRS and CDR2 is YFSETQ. This CDR3 spans 15 amino acids. The CDR3, as DNA: TGCGCCAGCAGCTTGGGACAGACTTCTAACTATGGCTACACCTTC. As protein: CASSLGQTSNYGYTF. Drawing the rest from reference TRBV5-1 and TRBJ1-2, the complete variable domain is KAGVTQTPRYLIKTRGQQVTLSCSPISGHRSVSWYQQTPGQGLQFLFEYFSETQRNKGNFPGRFSGRQFSNSRSEMNVSTLELGDSALYLCASSLGQTSNYGYTFGSGTRLTVV.

The rearrangement uses TRBV18 and TRBJ1-5; D possibly corresponds to TRBD1 (5 bases). This CDR3 contains 15 residues. Germline V gene lookup returns CDR1 KGHSH and CDR2 LQKENI. V was cut by 3 bases and J by 6 bases, with 15 bases left in between. The CDR3 is CASSPNWGETQPQHF. The CDR3 DNA sequence: TGTGCCAGCTCACCTAATTGGGGGGAAACTCAGCCCCAGCATTTT.

The rearrangement links TRBV7-2 to TRBJ2-7, with D maybe TRBD2 (5 bases). The germline gives CDR1 SGHTA, CDR2 FQGNSA. The CDR3 loop spans 15 amino acids. With 5 bases removed from V and 2 bases from J, the gap between germline ends came to 16 bases. In nucleotides, the CDR3 is TGTGCCAGCAGCCCTGGAGGCGGGTCCCCCTACGAGCAGTACTTC. Its protein is CASSPGGGSPYEQYF.

J is TRBJ1-6 and V is TRBV11-3, with D possibly being TRBD1 (6 bases). Per the germline V gene, CDR1 is SGHNT and CDR2 is YENEEA. This CDR3 comprises 13 residues. The germline V and J ends were trimmed by 5 bases and 10 bases, with 12 bases remaining between them. DNA for the CDR3: TGTGCCAGCAGCCTACAGGGTGGATCACCCCTCCACTTT. It yields the protein CASSLQGGSPLHF.

The gene calls are TRBV19 and TRBJ2-7; 7 bases align to TRBD2. This CDR3 spans 13 amino acids. Germline assignment: CDR1 LNHDA and CDR2 SQIVND (reference sequence). With 4 bases clipped from V and 3 bases from J, the junction kept 3 bases outside the gene matches. The DNA of the CDR3 is TGTGCCAGTAGTAGCGGGGGAGACTACGAGCAGTACTTC. Its protein is CASSSGGDYEQYF.

This chain uses TRBV6-1 with TRBJ1-5; D call uncertain. The germline V and J ends were trimmed by 0 bases and 1 base, with 19 bases remaining between them. The CDR3 length is 19 residues. CDR1 and CDR2 (germline): MNHNS, SASEGT. The CDR3 spells CASSEALRELGKSNQPQHF. The CDR3 bases are TGTGCCAGCAGTGAAGCGCTTCGGGAATTGGGGAAGAGCAATCAGCCCCAGCATTTT.

This chain joins TRBV14 and TRBJ1-1; D remains ambiguous. Germline V gene lookup returns CDR1 SGHDN and CDR2 FVKESK. There are 13 residues in the CDR3. Trimming pared 3 bases from V and 1 base from J, leaving 6 bases between. The CDR3 DNA reads TGTGCCAGCAGCCAGGAGGAGAACACTGAAGCTTTCTTT. This codes for CASSQEENTEAFF. The full variable domain, completed using reference TRBV14 and TRBJ1-1, is EAGVTQFPSHSVIEKGQTVTLRCDPISGHDNLYWYRRVMGKEIKFLLHFVKESKQDESGMPNNRFLAERTGGTYSTLKVQPAELEDSGVYFCASSQEENTEAFFGQGTRLTVV.

This clone was detected only a few times. This chain connects TRBV5-5 to TRBJ2-7; 9 bases line up with TRBD2. This CDR3 spans 14 amino acids. Germline CDR1 is SGHKS and CDR2 is YYEKEE (reference sequence). The V gene end was trimmed by 0 bases and the J gene end by 4 bases; junction bases not matched to a gene: 2. In DNA, the CDR3 is TGTGCCAGCAGCTTGGAAGCGGGGGGATACGAGCAGTACTTC. This translates into CASSLEAGGYEQYF.

This sequence joins TRBV5-4 and TRBJ2-3, with TRBD2 identical over 10 bases. The CDR3 is 15 amino acids. Germline loops: CDR1 SGHNT, CDR2 YYREEE (reference sequence). The J segment lost 3 bases and the V segment lost 1 base, leaving 2 bases of the junction unmatched. The CDR3: CASSLTSGETDTQYF. The CDR3 DNA follows: TGTGCCAGCAGCTTGACTAGCGGGGAAACAGATACGCAGTATTTT.

This rearrangement joins TRBV27 to TRBJ1-2; perhaps TRBD1 as D (6 bases). The CDR3 is 17 residues long. Between the trimmed V and J ends, which lost 2 bases and 7 bases, there was a span of 23 bases. Germline V gene sequence: CDR1 MNHEY, CDR2 SMNVEV (reference sequence). The CDR3 nucleotides are TGTGCCAGCAGTTTAACGGGGGGGCCCGTATCTTCCTCTGGCTACACCTTC. Its protein is CASSLTGGPVSSSGYTF.

The J gene is TRBJ1-6, the V gene TRBV5-1, with a tentative D call TRBD1 (5 bases). The CDR3 length is 15 residues. Germline CDR1 reads SGHRS; CDR2 reads YFSETQ. Trimming removed 0 bases from V and 8 bases from J, with 12 bases in between. The CDR3 nucleotides read TGCGCCAGCAGCTTGGAGGGCAGGGCGGATTCACCCCTCCACTTT. Amino acids: CASSLEGRADSPLHF.

The chain carries TRBV2 and TRBJ2-1; unclear D gene. Germline V gene data show CDR1 as SNHLY and CDR2 as FYNNEI. Trimming removed 4 bases from V and 12 bases from J, with 10 bases in between. CDR3 length: 11 amino acids. This CDR3 is CASSGASGQFF. CDR3 DNA sequence: TGTGCCAGCAGTGGTGCGTCTGGGCAGTTCTTC.

The rearrangement links TRBV14 to TRBJ2-7; 7 positions agree with TRBD1. Germline V gives CDR1 SGHDN, CDR2 FVKESK. The CDR3 extends over 15 amino acids. Trimming cost V 4 bases and J 2 bases; bases outside gene matches: 8. CDR3 residues: CASSPLSTGAYEQYF. CDR3 bases: TGTGCCAGCAGCCCCCTCTCAACAGGGGCCTACGAGCAGTACTTC.